The following is a T cell receptor (beta chain) sequence with its context. Its specificity is unknown. The CDR3 covers 13 residues. The V gene's germline CDR1 is MGHRA and CDR2 YSYEKL. V was shortened by 4 bases and J by 6 bases, with 9 bases between the two germline ends. This sample is drawn from a study of T cell repertoires in cytomegalovirus infection. Study as a whole: Signatures in public TCR beta sequences pointed to both CMV infection and matching HLA type. Study-level results: There were HLA-C-restricted CMV-specific TCR beta clonotypes dominating the ex vivo response.

TCRdb reprocessed the reads with MiXCR, giving one entry per CDR3 protein. Here the sample spans over 200,000 distinct CDR3 sequences, around 15% being singletons. The TCR comes from a human donor in good health (CMV status not recorded). Some clones in this sample may be carry-over from other donors' samples. The chain employs TRBV4-1 and TRBJ1-4; no clear D gene. The sequenced sample was PBMCs. CDR3 sequence (DNA): TGCGCCAGCAGCCTAAGCCAAGATGAAAAACTGTTTTTT. Protein: CASSLSQDEKLFF.